The TCR beta chain under discussion was sequenced for a study of T cell responses to AZD1222 COVID-19 vaccine. On the study more broadly: Pooling covered second doses at about 4 or about 12 weeks.

Profiled with immunoSEQ multiplex PCR; TCRdb holds only in-frame clones, not every one. In the table there are about 120,000 clones, 80% to 90% of which are singletons. Germline CDR1 LGHDT, CDR2 YNNKEL (reference sequence). Trimming took 0 bases from V and 7 from J, leaving 19 bases between them. The CDR3 spans 16 residues. The clonotype was recovered from an adult in good health. The gene calls are TRBV3-1 (or the pseudogene TRBV3-2) and TRBJ2-7; a weak D match, TRBD1 (8 bases). The material was peripheral blood, obtained on day 0 of AZD1222 vaccination. The CDR3 reads CASSQENPRGRGEQYF. The CDR3 nucleotides are TGTGCCAGCAGCCAAGAGAACCCCAGGGGGCGGGGGGAGCAGTACTTC.